A single sample gave rise to the 27 T cell receptor beta chains below, sequenced in a study of blood T cells in healthy people across ages. Together with a sample-barcoded 5' primer, a J-beta primer mix was included in a second PCR lasting about 7 to 11 cycles. TCRdb re-called the 5' RACE reads with MiXCR, one entry per CDR3 protein. The sample holds 500,000 to 550,000 distinct CDR3 sequences, approximately 25% seen once. The same data also went into a second study, on T cells of mothers and their children.

Sequenced material: blood. These receptors were taken from a boy aged 10-17 years in good health.

The V call is TRBV15, the J call TRBJ1-6; 9 bases agree with TRBD1. The ends lost 2 bases at V and 10 bases at J; junction bases unmatched: 6. This CDR3 comprises 15 residues. Germline V lookup: CDR1 LNHNV, CDR2 YYDKDF (reference sequence). The chain's CDR3 is CATSRRTGDVSPLHF. CDR3 nucleotides: TGTGCCACCAGCAGAAGGACAGGGGATGTGTCACCCCTCCACTTT.

This clonotype turned up a few times. J is TRBJ2-7 and V is TRBV7-2, with D maybe TRBD2 (5 bases). V was clipped by 6 bases and J by 6 bases, with 15 bases between them. This CDR3 has 13 amino acids. From germline, CDR1 is SGHTA and CDR2 FQGNSA. This chain's CDR3 is CASRPASGFEQYF. CDR3 nucleotides: TGTGCCAGCAGACCTGCCAGCGGCTTCGAGCAGTACTTC.

This clonotype has only a few counts. The chain is built from TRBV29-1 and TRBJ2-1; TRBD2 agrees at 7 bases. Germline V lookup: CDR1 SQVTM, CDR2 ANQGSEA. CDR3 length equals 13 residues. V trimming: 7 bases; J trimming: 7 bases; junction bases outside the gene matches: 10. CDR3 amino acids: CSAKRGGRNEQFF. As DNA, the CDR3 is TGCAGCGCCAAAAGGGGAGGGCGGAATGAGCAGTTCTTC.

The chain is built from TRBV20-1 and TRBJ2-1, with 11 nucleotides matching TRBD1. The V segment lost 5 bases and the J segment 1 base; nucleotides outside the gene matches: 4. The germline V gene encodes CDR1 DFQATT and CDR2 SNEGSKA (reference sequence). The CDR3 consists of 15 residues. The CDR3 is CSAFRDRGSYNEQFF. Written as DNA, the CDR3 is TGCAGTGCTTTCCGGGACAGGGGGTCCTACAATGAGCAGTTCTTC.

This clonotype came up a few times. A junction end diverges from the germline sequence, so it may reflect a read error. V usage is TRBV24-1 and J usage is TRBJ2-7; D assignment may be TRBD1 or TRBD2 (6 bases each). The CDR3 extends over 14 amino acids. Germline-derived CDR1 and CDR2 are KGHDR and SFDVKD. CDR3 in amino acids: CATSDLRDTYEQYF. Here the CDR3 DNA reads TGTGCTACCAGTGATTTGCGGGACACCTACGAGCAGTACTTC.

This clonotype was counted between two and nine times. The rearrangement uses TRBV7-9 and TRBJ2-4; 12 nucleotides align to TRBD2. Unmatched junction bases numbered 7, after V lost 5 bases and J lost 8 bases. The CDR3 runs to 15 residues. CDR1 SEHNR and CDR2 FQNEAQ come from the germline V gene (reference sequence). The CDR3 is CASSQTSGSNHIQYF. In DNA form, the CDR3 reads TGTGCCAGCAGCCAGACTAGCGGGAGTAATCACATTCAGTACTTC.

The chain couples TRBV4-1 to TRBJ2-6, with D possibly matching TRBD2 (6 bases). This CDR3 is 21 amino acids long. Germline assignment: CDR1 MGHRA and CDR2 YSYEKL. With 0 bases removed from V and 0 bases from J, the gap between germline ends came to 21 bases. The CDR3 sequence is CASSQDLHRRDEVSGANVLTF. The CDR3 DNA reads TGCGCCAGCAGCCAAGATCTTCATAGGAGGGATGAGGTCTCTGGGGCCAACGTCCTGACTTTC.

The CDR3 bases are TGTGCCAGCAGACCTTACCGGGGTGCGAACACCGGGGAGCTGTTTTTT. Its protein is CASRPYRGANTGELFF. The rearrangement links TRBV27 to TRBJ2-2, with D possibly being TRBD2 (5 bases). CDR3 length equals 16 residues. The ends were cut back, 6 bases at V and 0 bases at J, with 14 bases in the middle. Germline V gene sequence: CDR1 MNHEY, CDR2 SMNVEV (reference sequence).

V is TRBV7-2 and J is TRBJ2-1; 7 bases are a match to TRBD1. The CDR3 is 17 amino acids. Unmatched junction bases numbered 14, after V lost 4 bases and J lost 5 bases. Germline V gene sequence: CDR1 SGHTA, CDR2 FQGNSA. The CDR3 DNA reads TGTGCCAGCAGCTACCGGGTAGGGGGCCTTAACCACAATGAGCAGTTCTTC. Translating it yields CASSYRVGGLNHNEQFF.

The J gene is TRBJ2-5, the V gene TRBV6-5, with D possibly TRBD1 on 6 matching bases. The tail of the sequence fits TRBJ2-7 better, so the J call may be wrong. Germline V gene lookup returns CDR1 MNHEY and CDR2 SVGAGI. The CDR3 contains 17 residues. Here the CDR3 reads CASSYSIPGTPSYEQYF. DNA for the CDR3: TGTGCCAGCAGTTACTCGATCCCCGGGACACCCTCCTACGAGCAGTACTTC.

Ten or more counts support this clonotype. The rearrangement links TRBV29-1 to TRBJ2-5; possible D gene TRBD2, 5 bases. V lost 7 bases and J 5 bases, leaving 8 bases between the germline ends. The length of the CDR3 is 10 residues. Per germline, CDR1 SQVTM and CDR2 ANQGSEA. CDR3 coding DNA: TGCAGCGCCCCGGGGGAGACCCAGTACTTC. Translating it yields CSAPGETQYF.

The chain is built from TRBV11-2 and TRBJ2-4; D gene ambiguous. V lost 3 bases, J lost 4 bases, and 13 bases lay in between. The CDR3 runs 15 residues. Germline V gives CDR1 SGHAT, CDR2 FQNNGV. The CDR3 region is CASSFSLTPKNIQYF. CDR3 nucleotides: TGTGCCAGCAGCTTCTCATTGACTCCTAAAAACATTCAGTACTTC.

This sequence joins TRBV7-2 and TRBJ1-5; TRBD1 is a possible D gene (6 bases). Germline-derived CDR1 and CDR2 are SGHTA and FQGNSA. The V gene lost 5 bases and the J gene lost 6 bases, with 14 bases spanning the gap. The CDR3 has 14 residues. The CDR3 here is CASSLDRFAQPQHF. CDR3 in DNA: TGTGCCAGCAGCCTGGACAGATTCGCTCAGCCCCAGCATTTT.

This chain uses TRBV4-2 with TRBJ2-1; 16 nucleotides agree with TRBD2. CDR1 LGHNA and CDR2 YNFKEQ come from the germline V gene. The CDR3 has 16 amino acids. Trimming cost V 4 bases and J 6 bases; bases outside gene matches: 3. The CDR3 here is CASSPGTSGGANEQFF. The CDR3 nucleotides read TGTGCCAGCAGCCCCGGGACTAGCGGGGGGGCCAATGAGCAGTTCTTC.

V and J are TRBV7-2 and TRBJ2-1; TRBD2 is a possible D gene (6 bases). Germline lookup yields CDR1 SGHTA and CDR2 FQGNSA. The V end was cut by 5 bases, the J end by 10 bases, with 15 bases between. This CDR3 is 13 amino acids long. CDR3 nucleotide sequence: TGTGCCAGCAGCGTTGGAGCGGCGGGGGAGCAGTTCTTC. Translation: CASSVGAAGEQFF.

J is TRBJ2-1 and V is TRBV4-3; 7 nucleotides agree with TRBD1. The CDR3 is 13 amino acids. V trimming: 3 bases; J trimming: 8 bases; junction bases outside the gene matches: 4. Germline loops: CDR1 LGHNA, CDR2 YSLEER. This CDR3 is CASSQETGYEQFF. The CDR3 DNA reads as TGCGCCAGCAGCCAGGAGACAGGGTATGAGCAGTTCTTC.

This clonotype was observed a handful of times. This chain joins TRBV19 and TRBJ2-6; no reliable D call. Germline values: CDR1 LNHDA, CDR2 SQIVND (reference sequence). CDR3 size: 16 residues. The V and J ends lost 5 bases and 0 bases respectively, with 11 bases between them. As DNA, the CDR3 is TGTGCCAGTAGTTCGCAGAGAAGCTCTGGGGCCAACGTCCTGACTTTC. Encoded protein: CASSSQRSSGANVLTF.

In its sample, this clonotype was seen a few times. V is TRBV3-1 and J is TRBJ2-2; no reliable D call. This CDR3 contains 12 residues. V lost 3 bases, J lost 6 bases, and 5 bases lay in between. Germline values: CDR1 LGHDT, CDR2 YNNKEL (reference sequence). DNA of the CDR3: TGTGCCAGCAGCCACTACCCCGGGGAGCTGTTTTTT. It encodes CASSHYPGELFF.

This clonotype was seen just once. One end of the junction is discordant with germline, which a read error may explain. This chain joins TRBV4-3 and TRBJ2-5, with 9 bases matching TRBD1. The CDR3 consists of 17 residues. Germline V CDR1 and CDR2: LGHNA, YSLEER. DNA for the CDR3: TGCGTCAGCAGCCAAGATTTTCCACAGGGGGCATGGGAGACCCAGTACTTC. Translated, it gives CVSSQDFPQGAWETQYF.

The V and J genes are TRBV5-1 and TRBJ2-5; 7 bases are a match to TRBD1. The DNA end is a closer match to TRBJ2-7, so the J assignment may be wrong. This CDR3 is built from 15 residues. Germline CDR1 and CDR2: SGHRS and YFSETQ. The CDR3 DNA sequence: TGCGCCAGCAGCCAACGACAGGGCTCTGTCTACGAGCAGTACTTC. Protein: CASSQRQGSVYEQYF.

This chain joins TRBV6-5 and TRBJ1-6; D ambiguous. This CDR3 region has 20 residues. Per germline, CDR1 MNHEY and CDR2 SVGAGI. Deletions cut 0 bases from V and 0 bases from J, with 18 bases between. CDR3 in amino acids: CASSYSGWAAKSSYNSPLHF. The CDR3 DNA reads as TGTGCCAGCAGTTACTCGGGGTGGGCAGCCAAAAGCTCCTATAATTCACCCCTCCACTTT.

The rearrangement uses TRBV20-1 and TRBJ2-1; the D gene is possibly TRBD2 (6 bases). V lost 1 base and J 5 bases, leaving 27 bases between the germline ends. There are 19 residues in the CDR3. Germline-derived CDR1 and CDR2 are DFQATT and SNEGSKA (reference sequence). This CDR3 reads CSARVGGHWETGYDNEQFF. DNA for the CDR3: TGCAGTGCTAGAGTTGGAGGGCACTGGGAGACCGGCTATGACAATGAGCAGTTCTTC.

This clonotype was detected only a few times. J is TRBJ2-5 and V is TRBV6-6; D possibly uses TRBD1 or TRBD2 (5 bases each). Germline CDR1 and CDR2: MNHNY and SVGAGI (reference sequence). Trimming shortened V by 7 bases and J by 1 base, and 13 bases separated the two germline ends. The CDR3 is 14 residues long. CDR3 bases: TGTGCCAGCACCCCCGTGGGGACCCAAGAGACCCAGTACTTC. Amino acid sequence: CASTPVGTQETQYF.

This clonotype came up many times. The J gene is TRBJ2-7, the V gene TRBV9, with 10 nucleotides matching TRBD2. The CDR3 consists of 15 residues. Germline-derived CDR1 and CDR2 are SGDLS and YYNGEE. Losses at the gene ends were 4 bases for V and 4 bases for J; bases not matched to a gene: 8. The CDR3 is CASSKSGTSVYEQYF. Written as DNA, the CDR3 is TGTGCCAGCAGCAAATCCGGGACTAGCGTATACGAGCAGTACTTC.

This clonotype was recorded a few times. This chain connects TRBV5-1 to TRBJ2-1; 16 bases are shared with TRBD2. V was pared by 10 bases and J by 10 bases, with 11 bases of the junction left unmatched. The CDR3 length is 15 residues. CDR1 is SGHRS and CDR2 is YFSETQ in the germline V gene. For the CDR3, the DNA is TGCGCCTCCGGGACTAGCGGGGGGGGAGATCCCGAGCAGTTCTTC. Protein product: CASGTSGGGDPEQFF.

V and J are TRBV19 and TRBJ2-4; maybe TRBD2 (7 bases). The CDR3 sequence is 19 residues long. The germline V gene encodes CDR1 LNHDA and CDR2 SQIVND (reference sequence). Trimming stripped 3 bases from V and 3 bases from J, with 24 bases between. DNA of the CDR3: TGTGCCAGTAGTATGGCGGGGGACGGGGGCAATCTATACAAAAACATTCAGTACTTC. This codes for CASSMAGDGGNLYKNIQYF.

This clonotype was picked up a small number of times. V and J are TRBV27 and TRBJ2-2, with D perhaps matching TRBD1 (5 bases). The CDR3 runs to 14 residues. Germline lookup yields CDR1 MNHEY and CDR2 SMNVEV (reference sequence). Trimming left V 3 bases short and J 7 bases short, with 12 bases between. CDR3 sequence: CASSLGQGVGELFF. CDR3 DNA sequence: TGTGCCAGCAGTTTGGGGCAGGGTGTCGGGGAGCTGTTTTTT.